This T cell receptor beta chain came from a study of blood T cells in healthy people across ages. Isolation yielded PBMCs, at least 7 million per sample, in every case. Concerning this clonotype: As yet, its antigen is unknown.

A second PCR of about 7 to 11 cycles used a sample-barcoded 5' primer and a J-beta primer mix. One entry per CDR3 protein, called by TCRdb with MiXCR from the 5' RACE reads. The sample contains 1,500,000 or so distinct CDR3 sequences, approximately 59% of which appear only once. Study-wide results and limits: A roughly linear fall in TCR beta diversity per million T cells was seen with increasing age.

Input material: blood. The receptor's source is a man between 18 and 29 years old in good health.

The CDR3 DNA sequence: TGTGCCAGCAGTTTATTTCAGGGGGAAGTCGAGCAGTACTTC. Its translation is CASSLFQGEVEQYF. J is TRBJ2-7 and V is TRBV27; 7 nucleotides align to TRBD1. The V segment lost 1 base and the J segment 6 bases; nucleotides outside the gene matches: 6. Germline CDR1 and CDR2: MNHEY and SMNVEV (reference sequence). CDR3 length: 14 amino acids.